A selection of T cell receptor beta chains follows, all from one sample in a study of blood T cell repertoires in COVID-19. Sequencing used immunoSEQ multiplex PCR; TCRdb keeps in-frame clones, though not all of them. The sample yields under 200,000 clones, around four fifths seen once. The sequenced sample consisted of peripheral blood. The receptors stem from a man younger than 40 with active or convalescent COVID-19. Both conserved end residues are part of each CDR3. A D gene is named only where the DNA matches it firmly. Not every row has a clone size; where given, it reads once, few, many or a size class.

TRBV19	few	-	TRBJ1-1	CASSIRGQNTEAFF	TGTGCCAGTAGTATAAGGGGACAGAACACTGAAGCTTTCTTT
TRBV24-1	-	-	TRBJ2-3	CATSDPGARGSIDTQYF	TGTGCCACCAGTGACCCCGGTGCCAGGGGTTCCATAGATACGCAGTATTTT
TRBV6-5	once	-	TRBJ2-5	CASTEQGGKTQYF	TGTGCCAGTACAGAACAGGGCGGTAAGACCCAGTACTTC
TRBV7-2	-	TRBD1	TRBJ1-1	CASSAPGQVEAFF	TGTGCCAGCAGCGCCCCGGGACAGGTTGAAGCTTTCTTT
TRBV10-3	-	-	TRBJ2-3	CAISLTTDTQYF	TGTGCCATCAGCCTGACTACAGATACGCAGTATTTT
TRBV11-3	-	TRBD2	TRBJ2-2	CASSLASGSQTGELFF	TGTGCCAGCAGCTTGGCTAGCGGGAGTCAGACCGGGGAGCTGTTTTTT
TRBV5-1	-	-	TRBJ1-3	CASSPPVGQGGNTIYF	TGCGCCAGCAGCCCGCCTGTGGGGCAGGGTGGAAACACCATATATTTT
TRBV3-1/TRBV3-2	few	-	TRBJ2-7	CASSQELFYEQYF	TGTGCCAGCAGCCAAGAACTCTTCTACGAGCAGTACTTC
TRBV2	-	-	TRBJ1-3	CASRPGTDTIYF	TGTGCCAGCAGACCTGGAACAGACACCATATATTTT
TRBV2	few	TRBD1	TRBJ1-4	CASSNRGTNEKLFF	TGTGCCAGCAGTAACAGGGGAACTAATGAAAAACTGTTTTTT
TRBV5-1	-	TRBD2	TRBJ2-1	CASSLTSGDNEQFF	TGCGCCAGCAGCCTAACTAGCGGAGACAATGAGCAGTTCTTC
TRBV4-1	-	TRBD1	TRBJ2-5	CASSLGQYQETQYF	TGCGCCAGCAGCCTGGGACAGTATCAAGAGACCCAGTACTTC
TRBV4-3	-	-	TRBJ1-1	CASSQERATEAFF	TGCGCCAGCAGCCAAGAGCGTGCGACTGAAGCTTTCTTT
TRBV29-1	-	TRBD1	TRBJ2-3	CSVRTGSPTDTQYF	TGCAGCGTTCGGACAGGGTCTCCCACAGATACGCAGTATTTT
TRBV29-1	once	TRBD2	TRBJ2-1	CSVAGLAGGGSYNEQFF	TGCAGCGTTGCCGGACTAGCGGGAGGGGGCTCCTACAATGAGCAGTTCTTC
TRBV6-1	-	TRBD1	TRBJ1-2	CASSEWGDRGRYTF	TGTGCCAGCAGTGAATGGGGCGACAGGGGGAGATACACCTTC
TRBV7-2	-	TRBD2	TRBJ2-1	CASSFELAGGPRYNEQFF	TGTGCCAGCAGCTTTGAACTAGCGGGAGGGCCTAGGTACAATGAGCAGTTCTTC
TRBV29-1	once	-	TRBJ2-7	CSALTQDSYEQYF	TGCAGCGCACTGACACAGGACTCCTACGAGCAGTACTTC
TRBV28	-	-	TRBJ1-6	CANGGGTYNSPLHF	TGTGCCAACGGGGGAGGAACCTATAATTCACCCCTCCACTTT
TRBV14	-	-	TRBJ1-1	CASSPRDLNTEAFF	TGTGCCAGCAGCCCGCGGGACCTGAACACTGAAGCTTTCTTT
TRBV6-1	-	TRBD1	TRBJ1-5	CASSERRTGNNQPQHF	TGTGCCAGCAGTGAAAGGAGGACAGGGAACAATCAGCCCCAGCATTTT
TRBV19	-	-	TRBJ2-7	CASSIVGPYEQYF	TGTGCCAGTAGTATAGTTGGGCCGTACGAGCAGTACTTC